This TCR beta chain was recovered during a study of T cell responses to AZD1222 COVID-19 vaccine. The V gene's germline CDR1 is SNHLY and CDR2 FYNNEI. The CDR3 contains 14 residues. Trimming left V 1 base short and J 2 bases short, with 6 bases between. Assay used: immunoSEQ multiplex PCR; TCRdb lists only in-frame clones, some missing. Seen here are about 170,000 clones, more than 80% observed once, and the top ten hold approximately 2.5%. The sample here was peripheral blood, taken on day 0 of AZD1222 vaccination. This TCR was sampled from an adult in good health. The V call is TRBV2, the J call TRBJ1-3, with D unclear. The CDR3 spells CASSEGVPGNTIYF. CDR3 in DNA: TGTGCCAGCAGTGAAGGGGTTCCTGGAAACACCATATATTTT.